This TCR beta chain is drawn from a study of T cell clusters in autoimmune cytopenias. About 39,000 genome equivalents of blood DNA were amplified for TRB. TRB was amplified by touch-down multiplex PCR, primer pools A and B combined. TCRdb processed the multiplex PCR reads again and assigns one entry to each CDR3 protein, with no DNA. With 5,700 or so distinct CDR3 sequences in the sample, the ten largest clones hold approximately 38%. According to its frequency, this clonotype is medium-sized. This CDR3 is 14 amino acids long. Germline loops: CDR1 SQVTM, CDR2 ANQGSEA. The same data also contributed to another study, on T cell repertoires in aging, cancer and after chemotherapy. From that study: Repeat sampling of healthy donors over several months to years showed clear clonal overlap. Untreated cancer patients had significantly lower blood TCR diversity than age-matched healthy donors. Median generation probability rose over the chemotherapy interval in each cancer cohort, suggesting rebound thymic output.

The chain employs TRBV29-1 and TRBJ2-1; the D gene TCRdb calls, TRBD1, cannot be checked with no DNA. Sequenced: peripheral blood. The clonotype comes from a human donor in good health. The CDR3 loop reads CSVVAGASYNEQFF.